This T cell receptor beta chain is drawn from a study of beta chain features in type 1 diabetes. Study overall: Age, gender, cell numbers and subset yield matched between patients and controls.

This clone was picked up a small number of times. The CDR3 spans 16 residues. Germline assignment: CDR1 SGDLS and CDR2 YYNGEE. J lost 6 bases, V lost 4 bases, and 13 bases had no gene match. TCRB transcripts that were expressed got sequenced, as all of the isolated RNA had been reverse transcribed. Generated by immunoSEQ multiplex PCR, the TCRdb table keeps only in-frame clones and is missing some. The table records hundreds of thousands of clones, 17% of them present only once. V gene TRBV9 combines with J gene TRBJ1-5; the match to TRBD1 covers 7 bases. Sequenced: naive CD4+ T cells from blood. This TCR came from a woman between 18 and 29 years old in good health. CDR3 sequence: CASSFLRTGRCQPQHF. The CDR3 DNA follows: TGTGCCAGCAGCTTTCTCCGGACAGGAAGATGTCAGCCCCAGCATTTT.